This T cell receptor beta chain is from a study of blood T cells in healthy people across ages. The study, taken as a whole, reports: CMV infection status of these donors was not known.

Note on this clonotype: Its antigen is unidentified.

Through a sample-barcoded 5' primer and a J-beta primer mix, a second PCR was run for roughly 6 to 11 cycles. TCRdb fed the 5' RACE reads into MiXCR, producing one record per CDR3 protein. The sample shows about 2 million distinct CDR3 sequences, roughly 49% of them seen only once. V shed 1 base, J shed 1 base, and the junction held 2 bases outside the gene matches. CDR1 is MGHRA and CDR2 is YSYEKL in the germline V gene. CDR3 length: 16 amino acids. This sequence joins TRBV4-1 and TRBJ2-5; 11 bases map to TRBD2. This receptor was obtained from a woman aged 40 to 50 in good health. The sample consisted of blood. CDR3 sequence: CASSQVAGGTQETQYF. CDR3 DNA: TGCGCCAGCAGCCAAGTAGCGGGGGGGACCCAAGAGACCCAGTACTTC.